This TCR beta chain was sequenced during a study of blood T cell repertoires in COVID-19. The CDR3 sequence is 12 residues long. Trimming took 5 bases from V and 7 from J; bases not matched to a gene: 6. CDR1 and CDR2 from the germline V gene are SGHNT and YYREEE (reference sequence). The sample holds one count of this clone. Repertoires were generated with immunoSEQ multiplex PCR, while TCRdb's copy carries only in-frame clones and drops some. The sample gives about 80,000 clones, 91% of which show up once; roughly 2% is in the top ten. The rearrangement uses TRBV5-4 and TRBJ2-7; 7 bases agree with TRBD1. The receptor's source is a woman aged 45-60 years in a cohort sampled during active COVID-19. Sequencing was done on a sample of peripheral blood. CDR3 in amino acids: CASSRTGVEQYF. The CDR3 region has the DNA TGTGCCAGCAGTAGAACAGGGGTTGAGCAGTACTTC.